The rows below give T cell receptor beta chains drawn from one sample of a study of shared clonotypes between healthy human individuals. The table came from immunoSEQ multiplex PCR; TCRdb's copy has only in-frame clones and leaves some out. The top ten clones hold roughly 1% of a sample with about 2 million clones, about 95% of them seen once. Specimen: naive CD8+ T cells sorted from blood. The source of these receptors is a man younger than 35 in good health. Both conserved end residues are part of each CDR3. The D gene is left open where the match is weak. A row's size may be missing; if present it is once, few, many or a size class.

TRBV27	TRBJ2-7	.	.	CASGWGAYEQYF	TGTGCCAGCGGCTGGGGGGCCTACGAGCAGTACTTC
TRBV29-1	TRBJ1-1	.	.	CSVLQGKNTEAFF	TGCAGCGTCCTGCAGGGGAAGAACACTGAAGCTTTCTTT
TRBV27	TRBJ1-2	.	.	CASRMGSPNYGYTF	TGTGCCAGCCGCATGGGCAGCCCTAACTATGGCTACACCTTC
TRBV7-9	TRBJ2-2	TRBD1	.	CASSLLQGANTGELFF	TGTGCCAGCAGCTTATTACAGGGGGCAAACACCGGGGAGCTGTTTTTT
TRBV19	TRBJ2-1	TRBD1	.	CASSIDPGTGPYNEQFF	TGTGCCAGTAGTATAGACCCCGGGACAGGACCTTACAATGAGCAGTTCTTC
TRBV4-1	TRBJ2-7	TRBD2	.	CASSLAAGDYEQYF	TGCGCCAGCAGCCTGGCAGCGGGAGACTACGAGCAGTACTTC
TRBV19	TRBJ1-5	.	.	CASSTQGPQSGNQPQHF	TGTGCCAGTAGTACCCAGGGCCCGCAATCGGGCAATCAGCCCCAGCATTTT
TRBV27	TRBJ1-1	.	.	CASSSSRAPGEDEAFF	TGTGCCAGCAGTTCGTCCAGGGCGCCCGGTGAGGATGAAGCTTTCTTT
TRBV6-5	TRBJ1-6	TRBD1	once	CASRTGTGNSPLHF	TGTGCCAGCAGAACCGGGACAGGGAATTCACCCCTCCACTTT
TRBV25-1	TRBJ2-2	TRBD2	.	CASSEFLAGVGAGELFF	TGTGCCAGCAGTGAATTTTTAGCGGGAGTTGGAGCCGGGGAGCTGTTTTTT
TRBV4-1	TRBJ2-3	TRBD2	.	CASSHLVAGSTDTQYF	TGCGCCAGCAGCCACCTCGTAGCGGGGAGCACAGATACGCAGTATTTT
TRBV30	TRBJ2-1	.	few	CAWSVLGNEQFF	TGTGCCTGGAGTGTACTTGGGAATGAGCAGTTCTTC
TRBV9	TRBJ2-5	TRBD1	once	CASRGGGEETQYF	TGTGCCTCCCGAGGGGGCGGTGAAGAGACCCAGTACTTC
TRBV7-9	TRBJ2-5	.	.	CASSSNGWGLGVEETQYF	TGTGCCAGCAGCTCAAACGGGTGGGGGTTGGGGGTTGAAGAGACCCAGTACTTC
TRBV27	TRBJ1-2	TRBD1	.	CASSLSAGTGVYGYTF	TGTGCCAGCAGTCTCTCCGCCGGGACAGGGGTCTATGGCTACACCTTC
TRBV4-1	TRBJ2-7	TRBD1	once	CASSLRQGSNEQYF	TGCGCCAGCAGCCTCCGACAGGGGAGCAACGAGCAGTACTTC
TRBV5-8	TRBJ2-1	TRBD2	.	CASSRGGGYNEQFF	TGTGCCAGCAGCCGGGGGGGCGGGTACAATGAGCAGTTCTTC
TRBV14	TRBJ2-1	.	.	CASSPWGGAVYNEQFF	TGTGCCAGCAGCCCCTGGGGCGGAGCCGTGTACAATGAGCAGTTCTTC
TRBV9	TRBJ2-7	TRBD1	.	CASSVGTGGSVEEQYF	TGTGCCAGCAGCGTCGGGACAGGGGGAAGTGTTGAGGAGCAGTACTTC
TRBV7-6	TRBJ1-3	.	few	CASSLGFNGNTIYF	TGTGCCAGCAGCTTGGGCTTCAACGGAAACACCATATATTTT
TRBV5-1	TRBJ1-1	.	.	CASSLETGRAPTQAFF	TGCGCCAGCAGCCTGGAAACGGGGAGGGCGCCAACCCAAGCTTTCTTT
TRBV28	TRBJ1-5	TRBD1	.	CASKSLETGSNQPQHF	TGTGCCAGCAAATCATTAGAGACAGGGAGCAATCAGCCCCAGCATTTT
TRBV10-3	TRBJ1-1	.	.	CAISEVRAPNTEAFF	TGTGCCATCAGTGAGGTCAGGGCGCCGAACACTGAAGCTTTCTTT
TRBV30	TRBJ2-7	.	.	CAWSVSSGPYEQYF	TGTGCCTGGAGTGTAAGTTCAGGACCCTACGAGCAGTACTTC
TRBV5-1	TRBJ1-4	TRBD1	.	CASRGTGLNEKLFF	TGCGCCAGCAGAGGGACAGGGCTTAATGAAAAACTGTTTTTT
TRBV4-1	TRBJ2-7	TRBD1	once	CASSLTGTVDYEQYF	TGCGCCAGCAGCCTTACCGGGACAGTGGACTACGAGCAGTACTTC
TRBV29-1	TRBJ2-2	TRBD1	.	CSVDGTGEGTGELFF	TGCAGCGTTGATGGGACAGGGGAGGGTACCGGGGAGCTGTTTTTT
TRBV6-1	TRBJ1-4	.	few	CASSTYSKSNEKLFF	TGTGCCAGCAGTACGTACAGCAAATCTAATGAAAAACTGTTTTTT
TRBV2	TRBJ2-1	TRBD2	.	CASSEGLAEINNEQFF	TGTGCCAGCAGTGAGGGACTAGCGGAGATCAACAATGAGCAGTTCTTC
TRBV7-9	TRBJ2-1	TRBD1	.	CASSVQGNEQFF	TGTGCCAGCAGCGTACAGGGGAATGAGCAGTTCTTC
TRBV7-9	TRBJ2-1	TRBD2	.	CASSSGLAVYNEQFF	TGTGCCAGCAGCTCTGGACTAGCGGTCTACAATGAGCAGTTCTTC
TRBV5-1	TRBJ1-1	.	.	CASSPTFPGSMNTEAFF	TGCGCCAGCAGCCCTACCTTCCCAGGTAGCATGAACACTGAAGCTTTCTTT
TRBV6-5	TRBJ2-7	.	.	CASSTTRAYEQYF	TGTGCCAGCAGTACTACTAGAGCCTACGAGCAGTACTTC
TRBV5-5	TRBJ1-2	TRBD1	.	CASSLNRGNTNYGYTF	TGTGCCAGCAGTTTAAACAGGGGTAACACTAACTATGGCTACACCTTC
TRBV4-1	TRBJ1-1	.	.	CASRLNTEAFF	TGCGCCAGCAGACTGAACACTGAAGCTTTCTTT
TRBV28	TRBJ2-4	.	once	CASSFDPGASKNIQYF	TGTGCCAGCAGTTTTGACCCAGGGGCCTCCAAAAACATTCAGTACTTC
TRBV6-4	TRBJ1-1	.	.	CARGYNSGTEAFF	TGTGCCAGGGGATACAACAGTGGCACTGAAGCTTTCTTT
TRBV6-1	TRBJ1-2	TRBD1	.	CASSEARQGLNGYTF	TGTGCCAGCAGTGAAGCACGACAGGGGTTAAATGGCTACACCTTC
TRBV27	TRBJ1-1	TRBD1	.	CASSPGQGRTEAFF	TGTGCCAGCAGTCCGGGACAGGGGAGGACTGAAGCTTTCTTT
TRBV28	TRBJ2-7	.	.	CASSPPVIVSYEQYF	TGTGCCAGCAGTCCCCCGGTGATCGTATCCTACGAGCAGTACTTC
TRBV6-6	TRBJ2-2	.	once	CASSYLAAPNTGELFF	TGTGCCAGCAGTTACTTGGCCGCTCCGAACACCGGGGAGCTGTTTTTT
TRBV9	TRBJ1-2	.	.	CASSVGSPDGYGYTF	TGTGCCAGCAGCGTAGGATCTCCGGATGGTTATGGCTACACCTTC
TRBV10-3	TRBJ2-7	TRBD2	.	CAISDRGGYEQYF	TGTGCCATCAGTGATCGCGGGGGGTACGAGCAGTACTTC
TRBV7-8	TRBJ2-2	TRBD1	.	CASSRGTGMTGELFF	TGTGCCAGCAGCCGGGGGACAGGGATGACCGGGGAGCTGTTTTTT
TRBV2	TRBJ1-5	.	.	CASRAIGAGNQPQHF	TGTGCCAGCAGGGCGATAGGGGCGGGCAATCAGCCCCAGCATTTT
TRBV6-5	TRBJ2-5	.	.	CASSYSADTWTQYF	TGTGCCAGCAGTTACTCTGCAGACACTTGGACCCAGTACTTC
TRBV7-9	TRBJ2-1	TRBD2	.	CASSPGGEGKDRNEQFF	TGTGCCAGCAGCCCGGGGGGTGAGGGAAAAGATAGGAATGAGCAGTTCTTC
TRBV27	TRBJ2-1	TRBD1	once	CASSPTPGQGRNEQFF	TGTGCCAGCAGTCCCACCCCGGGACAGGGACGCAATGAGCAGTTCTTC
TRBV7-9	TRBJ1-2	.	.	CASSLNEGTYGYTF	TGTGCCAGCAGCTTAAACGAGGGGACCTATGGCTACACCTTC
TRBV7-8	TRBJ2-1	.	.	CASSLMSRGFPDEQFF	TGTGCCAGCAGCCTTATGAGCCGGGGGTTTCCGGATGAGCAGTTCTTC
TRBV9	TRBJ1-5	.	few	CASSVDTRNQPQHF	TGTGCCAGCAGCGTAGACACCCGCAATCAGCCCCAGCATTTT
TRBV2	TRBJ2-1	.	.	CASSDSEDYYNEQFF	TGTGCCAGCAGTGACTCCGAGGACTATTACAATGAGCAGTTCTTC